This T cell receptor beta chain was documented in a study of blood T cell repertoires in COVID-19. As handled by the study authors: Amplification of reference gene primers was used by the study to estimate nucleated cell counts. Sequencing used immunoSEQ multiplex PCR; TCRdb keeps in-frame clones, though not all of them. That table is the source of V, J and clone size, and D and trimming were worked out from the DNA. The data show 50,000 to 70,000 clones, with approximately 90% seen just once and around 8% held by the top ten. Looked up from germline, CDR1 is MNHEY and CDR2 is SMNVEV (reference sequence). Trimming removed 2 bases from V and 5 bases from J; junction bases left unmatched: 15. This CDR3 region has 18 residues.

This sequence was found in a human donor with active COVID-19. The donor label of this sample is uncertain. The sequenced sample was peripheral blood. The rearrangement uses TRBV27 and TRBJ2-7; TRBD1 aligns across 10 bases. For the CDR3, the DNA is TGTGCCAGCAGTTTAAGGCCCCCCGCGACAGGGGGCTTCGACGAGCAGTACTTC. Its translation is CASSLRPPATGGFDEQYF.